The TCR beta chain described here comes from a study of blood T cell repertoires in COVID-19. Study overall: Acute and convalescent COVID-19 samples came from the United States, Italy and Spain. In each case, the material was cDNA or gDNA derived from T cells, B-cell-depleted T cells, or PBMCs.

The CDR3 sequence is 14 residues long. V lost 0 bases and J lost 5, with 12 bases in between. Germline CDR1 is SGHNT and CDR2 is YYREEE (reference sequence). This clone was found a few times. Per the original data handling: Nucleated cell number was recorded as an estimate derived from reference gene primer amplification. The method was immunoSEQ multiplex PCR; TCRdb's version includes in-frame clones alone and lacks a portion of them. The V and J calls and clone size come from that table; D and trimming were worked out from the DNA. The data show some 150,000 clones, with 70% to 90% seen just once and 6% to 7.5% held by the top ten.

Sequencing was carried out using peripheral blood. The chain combines TRBV5-4 with TRBJ2-7; the D gene is possibly TRBD2 (7 bases). The receptor was isolated from a woman older than 75 in a cohort sampled during active or convalescent COVID-19. In DNA, the CDR3 is TGTGCCAGCAGCTTGGCCGGGGGGCGAAACGAGCAGTACGTC. It yields the protein CASSLAGGRNEQYV.